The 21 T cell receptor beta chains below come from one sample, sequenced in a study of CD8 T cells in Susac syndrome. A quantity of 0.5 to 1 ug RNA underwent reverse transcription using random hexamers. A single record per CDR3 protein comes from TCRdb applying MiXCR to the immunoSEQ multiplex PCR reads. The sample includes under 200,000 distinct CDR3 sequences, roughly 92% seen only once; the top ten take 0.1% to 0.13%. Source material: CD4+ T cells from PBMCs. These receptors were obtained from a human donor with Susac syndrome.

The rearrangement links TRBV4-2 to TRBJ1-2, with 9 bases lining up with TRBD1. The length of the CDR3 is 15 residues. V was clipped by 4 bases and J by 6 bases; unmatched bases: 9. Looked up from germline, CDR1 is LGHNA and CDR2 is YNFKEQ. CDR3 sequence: CASSRNTGGADGYTF. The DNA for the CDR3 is TGTGCCAGCAGCCGCAACACAGGGGGCGCCGATGGCTACACCTTC.

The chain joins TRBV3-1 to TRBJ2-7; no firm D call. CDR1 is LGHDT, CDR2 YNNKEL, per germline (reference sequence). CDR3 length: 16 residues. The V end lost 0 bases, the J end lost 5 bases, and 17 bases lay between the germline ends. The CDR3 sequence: CASSQEGRPRSHEQYF. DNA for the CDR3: TGTGCCAGCAGCCAAGAAGGCAGACCAAGGTCTCACGAGCAGTACTTC.

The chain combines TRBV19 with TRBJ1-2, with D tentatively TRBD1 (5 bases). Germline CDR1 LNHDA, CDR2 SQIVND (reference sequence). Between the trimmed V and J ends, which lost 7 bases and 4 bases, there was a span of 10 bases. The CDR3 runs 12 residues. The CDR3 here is CASNTGFYGYTF. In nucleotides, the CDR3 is TGTGCCAGTAATACAGGTTTCTATGGCTACACCTTC.

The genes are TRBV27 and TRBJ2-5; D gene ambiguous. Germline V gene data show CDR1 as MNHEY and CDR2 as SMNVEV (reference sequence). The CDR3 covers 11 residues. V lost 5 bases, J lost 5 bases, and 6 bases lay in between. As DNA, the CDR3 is TGTGCCAGCAGTCCTATCGAGACCCAGTACTTC. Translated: CASSPIETQYF.

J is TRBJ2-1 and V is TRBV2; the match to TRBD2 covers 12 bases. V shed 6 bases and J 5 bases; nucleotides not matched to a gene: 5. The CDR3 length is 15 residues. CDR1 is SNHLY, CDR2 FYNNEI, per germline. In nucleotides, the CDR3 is TGTGCCAGCAGATATCTAGCGGGGGGGGACAATGAGCAGTTCTTC. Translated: CASRYLAGGDNEQFF.

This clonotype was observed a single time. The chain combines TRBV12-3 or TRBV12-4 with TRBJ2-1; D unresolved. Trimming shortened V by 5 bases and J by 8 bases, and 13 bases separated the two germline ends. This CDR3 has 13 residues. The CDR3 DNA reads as TGTGCCAGCAGTCAAACCGACGGTGATGAGCAGTTCTTC. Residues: CASSQTDGDEQFF.

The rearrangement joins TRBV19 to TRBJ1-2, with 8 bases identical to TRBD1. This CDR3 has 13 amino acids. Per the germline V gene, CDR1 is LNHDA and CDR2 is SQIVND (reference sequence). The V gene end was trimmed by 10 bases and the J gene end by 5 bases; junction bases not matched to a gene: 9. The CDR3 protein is CATADRGRYGYTF. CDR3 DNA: TGTGCCACCGCAGACAGGGGTAGATATGGCTACACCTTC.

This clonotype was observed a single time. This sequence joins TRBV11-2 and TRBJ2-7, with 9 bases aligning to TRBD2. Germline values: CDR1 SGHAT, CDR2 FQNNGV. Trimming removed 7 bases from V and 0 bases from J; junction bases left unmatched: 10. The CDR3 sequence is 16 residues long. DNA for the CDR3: TGTGCCAGCACACTCGGGGCGGGGGGGCTCTCCTACGAGCAGTACTTC. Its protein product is CASTLGAGGLSYEQYF.

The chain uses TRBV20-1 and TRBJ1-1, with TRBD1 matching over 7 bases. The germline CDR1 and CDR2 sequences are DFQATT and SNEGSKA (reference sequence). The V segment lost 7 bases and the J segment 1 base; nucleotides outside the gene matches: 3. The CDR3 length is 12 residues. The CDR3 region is CSGHRGNTEAFF. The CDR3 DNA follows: TGCAGTGGGCACAGGGGGAACACTGAAGCTTTCTTT.

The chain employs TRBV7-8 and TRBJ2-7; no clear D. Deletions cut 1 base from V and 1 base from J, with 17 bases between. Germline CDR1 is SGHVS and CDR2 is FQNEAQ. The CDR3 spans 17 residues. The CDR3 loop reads CASSLEVRRQGSYEQYF. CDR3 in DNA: TGTGCCAGCAGCTTAGAAGTGCGCCGGCAAGGGTCCTACGAGCAGTACTTC.

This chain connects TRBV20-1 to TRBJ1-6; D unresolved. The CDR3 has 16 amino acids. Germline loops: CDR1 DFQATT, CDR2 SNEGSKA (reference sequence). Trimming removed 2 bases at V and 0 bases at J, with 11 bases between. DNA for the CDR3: TGCAGTGCTAGAACACGGGCTGGCTCCTATAATTCACCCCTCCACTTT. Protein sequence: CSARTRAGSYNSPLHF.

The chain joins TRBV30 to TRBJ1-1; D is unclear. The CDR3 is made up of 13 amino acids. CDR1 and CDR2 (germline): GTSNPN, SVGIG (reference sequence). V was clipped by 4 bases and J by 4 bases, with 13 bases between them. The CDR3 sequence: CAWNPRWGTEAFF. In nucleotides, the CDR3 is TGTGCCTGGAATCCTCGGTGGGGCACTGAAGCTTTCTTT.

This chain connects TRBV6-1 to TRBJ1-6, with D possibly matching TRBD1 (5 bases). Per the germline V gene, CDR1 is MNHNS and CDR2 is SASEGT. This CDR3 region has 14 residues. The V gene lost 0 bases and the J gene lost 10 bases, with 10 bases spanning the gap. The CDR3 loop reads CASSEALRDSPLHF. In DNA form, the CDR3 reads TGTGCCAGCAGTGAAGCCCTCAGGGACTCACCCCTCCACTTT.

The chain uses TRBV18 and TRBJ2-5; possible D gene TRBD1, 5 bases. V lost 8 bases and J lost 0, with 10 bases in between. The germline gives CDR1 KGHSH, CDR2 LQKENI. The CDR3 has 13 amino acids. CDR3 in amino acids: CASADSHQETQYF. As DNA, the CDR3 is TGTGCCAGCGCCGACAGCCACCAAGAGACCCAGTACTTC.

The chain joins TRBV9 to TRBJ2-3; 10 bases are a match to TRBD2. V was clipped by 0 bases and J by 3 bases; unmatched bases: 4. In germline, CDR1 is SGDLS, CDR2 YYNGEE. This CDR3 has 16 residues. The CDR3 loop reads CASSVGSGGHTDTQYF. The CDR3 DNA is TGTGCCAGCAGCGTAGGTAGCGGGGGGCATACAGATACGCAGTATTTT.

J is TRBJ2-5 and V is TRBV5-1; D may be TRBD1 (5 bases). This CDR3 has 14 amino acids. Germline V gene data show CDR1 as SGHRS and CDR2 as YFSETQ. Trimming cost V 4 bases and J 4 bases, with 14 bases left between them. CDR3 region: CASSPQGSPETQYF. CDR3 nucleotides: TGCGCCAGCAGCCCTCAGGGATCCCCAGAGACCCAGTACTTC.

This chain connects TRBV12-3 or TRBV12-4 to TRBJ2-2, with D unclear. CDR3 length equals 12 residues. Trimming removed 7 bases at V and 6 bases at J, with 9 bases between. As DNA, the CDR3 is TGTGCCAGCAACCCCGGAGCCGGGGAGCTGTTTTTT. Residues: CASNPGAGELFF.

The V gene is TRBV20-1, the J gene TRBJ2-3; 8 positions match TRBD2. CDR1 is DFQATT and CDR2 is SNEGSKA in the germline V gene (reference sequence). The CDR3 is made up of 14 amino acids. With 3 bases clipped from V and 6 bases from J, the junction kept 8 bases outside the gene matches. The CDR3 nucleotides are TGCAGTGCTAGGGGGACTAGGGTTAGGGATACGCAGTATTTT. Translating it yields CSARGTRVRDTQYF.

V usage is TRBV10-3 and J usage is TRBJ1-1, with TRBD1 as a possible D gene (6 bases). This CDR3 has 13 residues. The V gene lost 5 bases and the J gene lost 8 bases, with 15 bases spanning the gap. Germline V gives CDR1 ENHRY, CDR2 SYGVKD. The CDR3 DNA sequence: TGTGCCATCAGTCCCCGGGACACAGGAGAAGCTTTCTTT. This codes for CAISPRDTGEAFF.

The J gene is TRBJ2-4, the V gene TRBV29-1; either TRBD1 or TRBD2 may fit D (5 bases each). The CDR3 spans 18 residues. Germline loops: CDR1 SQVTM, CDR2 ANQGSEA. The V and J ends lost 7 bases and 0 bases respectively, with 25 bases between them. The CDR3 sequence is CSASRGSGVGLAKNIQYF. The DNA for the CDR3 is TGCAGCGCCTCACGGGGCAGTGGCGTCGGATTAGCCAAAAACATTCAGTACTTC.

CDR3 sequence: CASSDRGQGANTIYF. CDR3 bases: TGTGCCAGCAGTGACCGGGGACAGGGGGCAAACACCATATATTTT. The V call is TRBV2, the J call TRBJ1-3; 12 nucleotides agree with TRBD1. J was trimmed by 6 bases and V by 3 bases; bases with no gene match: 3. The CDR3 extends over 15 amino acids. Germline V gives CDR1 SNHLY, CDR2 FYNNEI.